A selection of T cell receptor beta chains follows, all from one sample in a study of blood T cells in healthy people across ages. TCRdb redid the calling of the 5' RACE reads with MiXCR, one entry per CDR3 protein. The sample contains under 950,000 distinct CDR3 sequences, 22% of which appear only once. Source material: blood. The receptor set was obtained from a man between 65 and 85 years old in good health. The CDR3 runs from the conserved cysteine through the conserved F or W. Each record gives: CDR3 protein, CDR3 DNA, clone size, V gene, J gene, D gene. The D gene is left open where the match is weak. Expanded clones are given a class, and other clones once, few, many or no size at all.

CDR3aa: CASSQVRVLEPQHF
CDR3nt: TGCGCCAGCAGCCAAGTCAGGGTCCTGGAGCCCCAGCATTTT
abundance: -
v_gene: TRBV4-3
j_gene: TRBJ1-5
d_gene: -

CDR3aa: CASSGQGGDPPQHF
CDR3nt: TGTGCCAGCAGTGGACAGGGCGGGGATCCGCCCCAGCATTTT
abundance: -
v_gene: TRBV6-1
j_gene: TRBJ1-5
d_gene: TRBD1

CDR3aa: CASRPGTGGGEAFF
CDR3nt: TGTGCCAGCAGGCCCGGGACAGGGGGCGGTGAAGCTTTCTTT
abundance: -
v_gene: TRBV11-2
j_gene: TRBJ1-1
d_gene: TRBD1

CDR3aa: CASSPRQGAGGYTF
CDR3nt: TGTGCCAGTAGTCCCCGACAGGGCGCGGGCGGCTACACCTTC
abundance: few
v_gene: TRBV19
j_gene: TRBJ1-2
d_gene: TRBD1

CDR3aa: CASSVGGHTQYF
CDR3nt: TGTGCCAGCAGCGTAGGAGGGCATACGCAGTATTTT
abundance: few
v_gene: TRBV9
j_gene: TRBJ2-3
d_gene: -

CDR3aa: CAGSLPLAGENIQYF
CDR3nt: TGCGCCGGCAGCTTGCCTCTAGCGGGAGAAAACATTCAGTACTTC
abundance: -
v_gene: TRBV5-1
j_gene: TRBJ2-4
d_gene: TRBD2

CDR3aa: CASSFPHETQYF
CDR3nt: TGTGCCAGCAGTTTCCCTCACGAGACCCAGTACTTC
abundance: few
v_gene: TRBV12-3/TRBV12-4
j_gene: TRBJ2-5
d_gene: -

CDR3aa: CASSFGGRALETQYF
CDR3nt: TGTGCCAGCAGTTTCGGCGGGAGGGCCCTGGAGACCCAGTACTTC
abundance: few
v_gene: TRBV6-5
j_gene: TRBJ2-5
d_gene: TRBD2

CDR3aa: CATSEVTGVGAETQYF
CDR3nt: TGTGCCACCAGTGAGGTGACAGGGGTTGGGGCAGAGACCCAGTACTTC
abundance: -
v_gene: TRBV24-1
j_gene: TRBJ2-5
d_gene: TRBD1

CDR3aa: CASSVAELLGTEAFF
CDR3nt: TGTGCCAGCAGCGTAGCGGAGCTTTTAGGAACTGAAGCTTTCTTT
abundance: -
v_gene: TRBV9
j_gene: TRBJ1-1
d_gene: -

CDR3aa: CASSGSGTQLYEQYF
CDR3nt: TGTGCCAGCAGTGGATCCGGGACTCAACTCTACGAGCAGTACTTC
abundance: -
v_gene: TRBV28
j_gene: TRBJ2-7
d_gene: -

CDR3aa: CASSLHPLEEKLFF
CDR3nt: TGTGCCAGCAGCTTACACCCCCTAGAAGAAAAACTGTTTTTT
abundance: few
v_gene: TRBV11-2
j_gene: TRBJ1-4
d_gene: -

CDR3aa: CSAKEGSTDTQYF
CDR3nt: TGCAGTGCTAAAGAGGGTAGCACAGATACGCAGTATTTT
abundance: -
v_gene: TRBV20-1
j_gene: TRBJ2-3
d_gene: -

CDR3aa: CASSPRTGSNYGYTF
CDR3nt: TGTGCCAGCAGCCCTCGGACAGGGTCTAACTATGGCTACACCTTC
abundance: -
v_gene: TRBV7-2
j_gene: TRBJ1-2
d_gene: TRBD1

CDR3aa: CSASDRGSFQPQHF
CDR3nt: TGCAGTGCTAGTGACAGGGGGAGTTTTCAGCCCCAGCATTTT
abundance: -
v_gene: TRBV20-1
j_gene: TRBJ1-5
d_gene: TRBD1

CDR3aa: CASKAGTGYSNQPQHF
CDR3nt: TGTGCCAGCAAAGCCGGGACAGGATATAGCAATCAGCCCCAGCATTTT
abundance: many
v_gene: TRBV6-5
j_gene: TRBJ1-5
d_gene: TRBD1

CDR3aa: CATSGEGSPGELFF
CDR3nt: TGTGCCACCAGTGGAGAGGGTAGCCCCGGGGAGCTGTTTTTT
abundance: -
v_gene: TRBV24-1
j_gene: TRBJ2-2
d_gene: -

CDR3aa: CASSSTEAFF
CDR3nt: TGTGCCAGCAGTTCCACTGAAGCTTTCTTT
abundance: -
v_gene: TRBV6-6
j_gene: TRBJ1-1
d_gene: -

CDR3aa: CASSLRSEKLFF
CDR3nt: TGTGCCAGCAGCTTACGGAGTGAAAAACTGTTTTTT
abundance: -
v_gene: TRBV12-3/TRBV12-4
j_gene: TRBJ1-4
d_gene: -

CDR3aa: CASSSPQGNQVDTQYF
CDR3nt: TGTGCCAGTAGTAGCCCACAGGGAAATCAGGTAGATACGCAGTATTTT
abundance: -
v_gene: TRBV19
j_gene: TRBJ2-3
d_gene: -

CDR3aa: CASSSGRTNTEAFF
CDR3nt: TGTGCCAGTAGTAGCGGAAGGACGAACACTGAAGCTTTCTTT
abundance: few
v_gene: TRBV19
j_gene: TRBJ1-1
d_gene: -

CDR3aa: CSVPTPTSGSGWPDTQYF
CDR3nt: TGCAGCGTCCCAACCCCCACTAGCGGGAGCGGATGGCCAGATACGCAGTATTTT
abundance: -
v_gene: TRBV29-1
j_gene: TRBJ2-3
d_gene: TRBD2

CDR3aa: CASSLGDSWELFF
CDR3nt: TGCGCCAGCAGCTTGGGCGACAGCTGGGAACTGTTTTTT
abundance: few
v_gene: TRBV5-1
j_gene: TRBJ1-4
d_gene: -

CDR3aa: CATSVGGQPQHF
CDR3nt: TGTGCCACCAGTGTTGGTGGACAGCCCCAGCATTTT
abundance: -
v_gene: TRBV24-1
j_gene: TRBJ1-5
d_gene: -

CDR3aa: CSAREWESAFTDTQYF
CDR3nt: TGCAGTGCTAGAGAGTGGGAGTCAGCGTTTACAGATACGCAGTATTTT
abundance: -
v_gene: TRBV20-1
j_gene: TRBJ2-3
d_gene: -

CDR3aa: CASSPASSYNSPLHF
CDR3nt: TGTGCCAGCTCACCGGCTAGCTCCTATAATTCACCCCTCCACTTT
abundance: -
v_gene: TRBV18
j_gene: TRBJ1-6
d_gene: -

CDR3aa: CSVIRTNTGELFF
CDR3nt: TGCAGCGTGATTAGGACAAACACCGGGGAGCTGTTTTTT
abundance: -
v_gene: TRBV29-1
j_gene: TRBJ2-2
d_gene: -

CDR3aa: CASSRASGGNSYEQYF
CDR3nt: TGTGCCAGCAGCAGGGCTAGCGGGGGGAACTCCTACGAGCAGTACTTC
abundance: -
v_gene: TRBV6-6
j_gene: TRBJ2-7
d_gene: TRBD2

CDR3aa: CASSFYHNQPQHF
CDR3nt: TGTGCCAGCAGTTTCTACCACAATCAGCCCCAGCATTTT
abundance: -
v_gene: TRBV12-3/TRBV12-4
j_gene: TRBJ1-5
d_gene: -

CDR3aa: CSAHPGSNTGELFF
CDR3nt: TGCAGCGCACATCCCGGATCCAACACCGGGGAGCTGTTTTTT
abundance: -
v_gene: TRBV29-1
j_gene: TRBJ2-2
d_gene: -

CDR3aa: CASSQQTGVTDEKLFF
CDR3nt: TGCGCCAGCAGCCAACAAACAGGGGTCACGGACGAAAAACTGTTTTTT
abundance: -
v_gene: TRBV4-3
j_gene: TRBJ1-4
d_gene: TRBD1

CDR3aa: CSARDEGQPHTDTQYF
CDR3nt: TGCAGTGCTAGAGATGAGGGGCAACCCCACACAGATACGCAGTATTTT
abundance: few
v_gene: TRBV20-1
j_gene: TRBJ2-3
d_gene: -

CDR3aa: CASSMGTWGTNTQYF
CDR3nt: TGTGCCAGCAGCATGGGGACTTGGGGCACGAATACGCAGTATTTT
abundance: few
v_gene: TRBV7-2
j_gene: TRBJ2-3
d_gene: -

CDR3aa: CASSKSGSSYNEQFF
CDR3nt: TGCGCCAGCAGCAAAAGCGGGAGCTCCTACAATGAGCAGTTCTTC
abundance: -
v_gene: TRBV5-1
j_gene: TRBJ2-1
d_gene: TRBD2

CDR3aa: CAWSVIGSAQPQHF
CDR3nt: TGTGCCTGGAGTGTAATAGGGTCTGCGCAGCCCCAGCATTTT
abundance: -
v_gene: TRBV30
j_gene: TRBJ1-5
d_gene: -

CDR3aa: CATSNRQGGEKLFF
CDR3nt: TGTGCCACCAGCAATAGACAGGGGGGTGAAAAACTGTTTTTT
abundance: -
v_gene: TRBV15
j_gene: TRBJ1-4
d_gene: TRBD1

CDR3aa: CASSLRGVNNEQFF
CDR3nt: TGTGCCAGCAGCTTAAGAGGCGTAAACAATGAGCAGTTCTTC
abundance: -
v_gene: TRBV7-3
j_gene: TRBJ2-1
d_gene: -

CDR3aa: CATSSHRNQPQHF
CDR3nt: TGTGCCACCAGCAGCCATCGAAATCAGCCCCAGCATTTT
abundance: few
v_gene: TRBV15
j_gene: TRBJ1-5
d_gene: -

CDR3aa: CASSLALTAEAFF
CDR3nt: TGTGCCAGCAGCTTAGCGCTAACAGCTGAAGCTTTCTTT
abundance: -
v_gene: TRBV7-9
j_gene: TRBJ1-1
d_gene: -

CDR3aa: CASSTRTGGGYGYTF
CDR3nt: TGTGCCAGCAGTACCCGGACAGGTGGAGGCTATGGCTACACCTTC
abundance: few
v_gene: TRBV6-1
j_gene: TRBJ1-2
d_gene: TRBD1

CDR3aa: CASQDRGWDEQFF
CDR3nt: TGTGCCAGCCAGGACAGGGGGTGGGATGAGCAGTTCTTC
abundance: many
v_gene: TRBV2
j_gene: TRBJ2-1
d_gene: TRBD1

CDR3aa: CASSYSLFHEQYF
CDR3nt: TGTGCCAGCAGTTACTCCCTCTTTCACGAGCAGTACTTC
abundance: -
v_gene: TRBV6-6
j_gene: TRBJ2-7
d_gene: -